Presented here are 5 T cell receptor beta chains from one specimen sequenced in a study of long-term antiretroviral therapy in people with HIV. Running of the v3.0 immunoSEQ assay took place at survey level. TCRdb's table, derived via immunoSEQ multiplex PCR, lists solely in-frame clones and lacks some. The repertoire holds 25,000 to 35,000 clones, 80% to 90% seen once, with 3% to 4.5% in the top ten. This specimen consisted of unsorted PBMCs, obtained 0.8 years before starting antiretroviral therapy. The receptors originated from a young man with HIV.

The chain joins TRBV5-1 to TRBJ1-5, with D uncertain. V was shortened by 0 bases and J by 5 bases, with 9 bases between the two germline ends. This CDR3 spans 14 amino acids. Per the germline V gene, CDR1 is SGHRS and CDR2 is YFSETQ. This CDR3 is CASSLGEWDQPQHF. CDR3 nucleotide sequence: TGCGCCAGCAGCTTGGGTGAATGGGATCAGCCCCAGCATTTT.

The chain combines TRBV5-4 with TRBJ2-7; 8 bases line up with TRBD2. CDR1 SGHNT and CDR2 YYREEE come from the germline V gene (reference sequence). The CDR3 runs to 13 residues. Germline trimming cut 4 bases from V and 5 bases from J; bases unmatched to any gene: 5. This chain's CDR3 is CASSLSGSHEQYF. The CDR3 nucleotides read TGTGCCAGCAGCCTCAGCGGGAGCCACGAGCAGTACTTC.

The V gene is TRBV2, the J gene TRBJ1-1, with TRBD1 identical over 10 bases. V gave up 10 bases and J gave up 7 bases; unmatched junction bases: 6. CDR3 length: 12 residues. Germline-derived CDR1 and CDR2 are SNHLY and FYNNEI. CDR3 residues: CAIRQGAVEAFF. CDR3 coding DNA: TGTGCCATCCGACAGGGGGCGGTTGAAGCTTTCTTT. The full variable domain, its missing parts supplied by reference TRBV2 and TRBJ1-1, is EPEVTQTPSHQVTQMGQEVILRCVPISNHLYFYWYRQILGQKVEFLVSFYNNEISEKSEIFDDQFSVERPDGSNFTLKIRSTKLEDSAMYFCAIRQGAVEAFFGQGTRLTVV.

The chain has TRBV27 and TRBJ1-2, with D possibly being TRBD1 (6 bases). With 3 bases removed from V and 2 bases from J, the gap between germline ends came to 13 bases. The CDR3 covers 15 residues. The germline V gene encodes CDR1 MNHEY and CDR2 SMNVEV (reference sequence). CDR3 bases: TGTGCCAGCAGTTTGATGGGGGGCGCGAACTATGGCTACACCTTC. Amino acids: CASSLMGGANYGYTF.

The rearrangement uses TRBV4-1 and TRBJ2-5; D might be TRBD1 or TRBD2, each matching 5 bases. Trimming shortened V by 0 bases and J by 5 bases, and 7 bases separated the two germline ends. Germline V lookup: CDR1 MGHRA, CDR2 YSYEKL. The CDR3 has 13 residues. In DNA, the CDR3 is TGCGCCAGCAGCCAAGAATGGGGGGAGACCCAGTACTTC. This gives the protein CASSQEWGETQYF.